One sample yielded the 22 T cell receptor beta chains listed below, sequenced in a study of blood T cells in healthy people across ages. Through a sample-barcoded 5' primer and a J-beta primer mix, a second PCR was run for about 6 to 11 cycles. TCRdb used MiXCR to reprocess the 5' RACE reads, holding one entry per CDR3 protein. Among 600,000 to 1,000,000 distinct CDR3 sequences listed, 55% to 70% were seen once. The sequenced material came from blood. The source of these receptors is a man aged 25 to 40 in good health.

This clonotype occurred a few times. The chain joins TRBV5-6 to TRBJ2-5; D gene uncertain. The end of the DNA fits TRBJ2-7 better, so the J call may be wrong. CDR1 SGHDT and CDR2 YYEEEE come from the germline V gene. The CDR3 length is 14 residues. CDR3 coding DNA: TGTGCCAGCAGCTTGGCGACCGGCGTAGGCGAGCAGTACTTC. Residues: CASSLATGVGEQYF.

The rearrangement uses TRBV7-2 and TRBJ2-7; the D gene is possibly TRBD1 (5 bases). CDR3 size: 14 residues. Trimming cost V 2 bases and J 0 bases, with 8 bases left between them. Germline values: CDR1 SGHTA, CDR2 FQGNSA. Here the CDR3 DNA reads TGTGCCAGCAGCTTAACCACAGGCTCCTACGAGCAGTACTTC. It codes for CASSLTTGSYEQYF.

This clonotype has just a few counts. The rearrangement joins TRBV7-8 to TRBJ2-1; TRBD2 matches at 7 bases. Per the germline V gene, CDR1 is SGHVS and CDR2 is FQNEAQ. The V and J ends lost 1 base and 5 bases, in that order; junction bases with no gene match: 2. The CDR3 has 14 amino acids. The CDR3 nucleotides are TGTGCCAGCAGCTTAGGGACTAGAGACAATGAGCAGTTCTTC. Encoded protein: CASSLGTRDNEQFF.

The rearrangement joins TRBV20-1 to TRBJ2-5, with D possibly being TRBD1 (6 bases). CDR1 is DFQATT and CDR2 is SNEGSKA in the germline V gene (reference sequence). The V end lost 5 bases, the J end lost 2 bases, and 9 bases lay between the germline ends. The CDR3 is made up of 12 amino acids. The CDR3 loop reads CSAWTVQETQYF. DNA for the CDR3: TGCAGTGCTTGGACAGTTCAAGAGACCCAGTACTTC.

The rearrangement joins TRBV7-2 to TRBJ2-3; D is uncertain. The CDR3 sequence is 16 residues long. V shed 0 bases and J shed 6 bases, with 16 bases lying between them. Germline V gene data show CDR1 as SGHTA and CDR2 as FQGNSA. As DNA, the CDR3 is TGTGCCAGCAGCTTAGCCCGCCTACCCCTGGGGGATACGCAGTATTTT. It encodes CASSLARLPLGDTQYF. Based on the CDR3 plus reference TRBV7-2 and TRBJ2-3, the full variable domain is GAGVSQSPSNKVTEKGKDVELRCDPISGHTALYWYRQSLGQGLEFLIYFQGNSAPDKSGLPSDRFSAERTGGSVSTLTIQRTQQEDSAVYLCASSLARLPLGDTQYFGPGTRLTVL.

This clonotype is a singleton in its sample. The chain links TRBV20-1 to TRBJ2-7, with D maybe TRBD2 (6 bases). The germline V and J ends were trimmed by 6 bases and 5 bases, with 20 bases remaining between them. The CDR3 sequence is 14 residues long. Germline CDR1 reads DFQATT; CDR2 reads SNEGSKA (reference sequence). The DNA of the CDR3 is TGCAGTGCGCCAGACCCCTTGGAGGGAAACGAGCAGTACTTC. This codes for CSAPDPLEGNEQYF.

This clonotype was counted a few times. The J gene is TRBJ2-7, the V gene TRBV7-2; D is uncertain. The CDR3 consists of 15 residues. Trimming removed 1 base at V and 2 bases at J, with 12 bases between. Germline assignment: CDR1 SGHTA and CDR2 FQGNSA. In nucleotides, the CDR3 is TGTGCCAGCAGCTTAGGCTGGAGCGCAACCTACGAGCAGTACTTC. This translates into CASSLGWSATYEQYF.

This clonotype was counted between two and nine times. The chain recombines TRBV29-1 with TRBJ1-2; D call uncertain. The CDR3 is 12 amino acids. CDR1 and CDR2 from the germline V gene are SQVTM and ANQGSEA. V was trimmed by 0 bases and J by 9 bases, leaving 11 bases between them. The CDR3: CSVEESPDSYTF. Written as DNA, the CDR3 is TGCAGCGTTGAAGAATCACCTGACAGCTACACCTTC.

This clonotype appeared a few times. The chain combines TRBV25-1 with TRBJ1-2; D may be TRBD1 (5 bases). The V and J ends lost 3 bases and 2 bases respectively, with 7 bases between them. This CDR3 has 13 residues. In germline, CDR1 is MGHDK, CDR2 SYGVNS. The CDR3 DNA reads as TGTGCCAGCAGTGATTCAGGGAACTATGGCTACACCTTC. It specifies CASSDSGNYGYTF.

This clonotype was seen more than once but under ten times. The chain uses TRBV28 and TRBJ2-1, with 9 bases lining up with TRBD1. Looked up from germline, CDR1 is MDHEN and CDR2 is SYDVKM. The CDR3 totals 15 residues. The V segment lost 4 bases and the J segment 8 bases; nucleotides outside the gene matches: 9. The DNA for the CDR3 is TGTGCCAGCAGTTCTTACAGGGGGCGAGACGATGAGCAGTTCTTC. Its protein is CASSSYRGRDDEQFF.

This clonotype was observed once. The V and J genes are TRBV12-3 or TRBV12-4 and TRBJ2-3; D is ambiguous. The CDR3 is 12 residues long. V dropped 6 bases and J dropped 6 bases, with 10 bases sitting between them. The DNA of the CDR3 is TGTGCCAGCAGATTAAGTTGGGATACGCAGTATTTT. Amino acids: CASRLSWDTQYF.

Concerning this clonotype: A much larger clone lies a single base off, so this may be a read error. The chain carries TRBV6-1 and TRBJ1-1; 9 bases map to TRBD1. The CDR3 loop spans 15 amino acids. V dropped 4 bases and J dropped 10; count of bases not matched to a gene: 13. CDR1 and CDR2 from the germline V gene are MNHNS and SASEGT. The CDR3 sequence: CASSAGTGIIDGAFF. The CDR3 nucleotides are TGTGCCAGCAGTGCCGGGACAGGGATTATAGATGGAGCTTTCTTT.

This chain connects TRBV28 to TRBJ2-7; D ambiguous. CDR1 and CDR2 (germline): MDHEN, SYDVKM. The CDR3 runs to 12 residues. V lost 7 bases, J lost 2 bases, and 9 bases lay in between. CDR3 in amino acids: CASISVAYEQYF. As DNA, the CDR3 is TGTGCCAGCATCAGTGTTGCCTACGAGCAGTACTTC.

V usage is TRBV4-2 and J usage is TRBJ2-7; weak D call: TRBD2 (6 bases). CDR3 size: 15 residues. V dropped 3 bases and J dropped 1 base, with 13 bases sitting between them. Germline CDR1 is LGHNA and CDR2 is YNFKEQ. CDR3 region: CASSQGMGLSYEQYF. The CDR3 DNA is TGTGCCAGCAGCCAGGGCATGGGACTTTCCTACGAGCAGTACTTC.

This rearrangement joins TRBV20-1 to TRBJ2-7, with D perhaps TRBD2 (6 bases). Trimming took off 3 bases at V and 4 bases at J, with 22 bases between the two ends. CDR3 size: 16 residues. CDR1 and CDR2 (germline): DFQATT, SNEGSKA (reference sequence). CDR3 nucleotides: TGCAGTGCTAGTGGTAACGTCGGGAGTCACCCTTACGAGCAGTACTTC. This gives the protein CSASGNVGSHPYEQYF.

V gene TRBV6-1 combines with J gene TRBJ2-5, with D hard to call. The end of the DNA aligns better with TRBJ2-7, so the J call may be wrong. Germline V gives CDR1 MNHNS, CDR2 SASEGT. This CDR3 contains 14 residues. The CDR3 DNA reads TGTGCCAGCAGTGTCGATGAAGGGACCTACGAGCAGTACTTC. It specifies CASSVDEGTYEQYF.

The rearrangement uses TRBV5-6 and TRBJ2-7; 7 bases align to TRBD1. CDR1 SGHDT and CDR2 YYEEEE come from the germline V gene. After removal of 1 base from V and 5 bases from J, the junction contained 9 bases not matched to a gene. This CDR3 has 15 residues. CDR3 protein: CASSLFFRQGNEQYF. The DNA for the CDR3 is TGTGCCAGCAGCTTGTTTTTCAGACAGGGCAACGAGCAGTACTTC.

This clonotype was picked up a small number of times. The chain joins TRBV5-8 to TRBJ1-2, with D uncertain. CDR1 and CDR2 from the germline V gene are SGHTS and YDEGEE. V lost 4 bases to trimming and J lost 6 bases, with 25 bases between them. CDR3 length: 17 amino acids. The CDR3 coding sequence is TGTGCCAGCAGCCGAACTGACAATCCTCAAGGTAGAAATGGCTACACCTTC. This codes for CASSRTDNPQGRNGYTF.

A note on this clonotype: The final CDR3 position lacks the conserved phenylalanine or tryptophan, pointing to a likely read error. The CDR3 loop is CASREVGGYTV. DNA of the CDR3: TGTGCCAGCAGGGAGGTGGGCGGCTACACCGTC. The rearrangement joins TRBV2 to TRBJ1-2; D remains ambiguous. The ends were cut back, 6 bases at V and 8 bases at J, with 10 bases in the middle. The length of the CDR3 is 11 residues. CDR1 and CDR2 from the germline V gene are SNHLY and FYNNEI.

This clonotype was detected a few times. The chain is built from TRBV29-1 and TRBJ1-2; a possible D gene is TRBD1 (6 bases). V dropped 7 bases and J dropped 2 bases, with 11 bases sitting between them. CDR3 length: 12 residues. CDR1 and CDR2 from the germline V gene are SQVTM and ANQGSEA. The DNA of the CDR3 is TGCAGCGGCGGTGGGGGCAACTATGGCTACACCTTC. Protein: CSGGGGNYGYTF.

The CDR3 reads CASSLEGRSSYEQYF. As DNA, the CDR3 is TGTGCCAGCAGCTTGGAGGGCCGGAGCTCCTACGAGCAGTACTTC. The genes are TRBV11-2 and TRBJ2-7, with D perhaps TRBD2 (6 bases). The CDR3 sequence is 15 residues long. Germline assignment: CDR1 SGHAT and CDR2 FQNNGV. The ends were cut back, 3 bases at V and 0 bases at J, with 12 bases in the middle. Full variable domain (missing parts from reference TRBV11-2 and TRBJ2-7): EAGVAQSPRYKIIEKRQSVAFWCNPISGHATLYWYQQILGQGPKLLIQFQNNGVVDDSQLPKDRFSAERLKGVDSTLKIQPAKLEDSAVYLCASSLEGRSSYEQYFGPGTRLTVT.

This clonotype appeared a few times. The chain has TRBV7-9 and TRBJ1-2; D unresolved. The CDR3 consists of 18 residues. In germline, CDR1 is SEHNR, CDR2 FQNEAQ (reference sequence). Trimming cost V 4 bases and J 0 bases, with 21 bases left between them. The DNA for the CDR3 is TGTGCCAGCAGCTCGGACCTCTGGGCCCTTTTTACTAACTATGGCTACACCTTC. Protein product: CASSSDLWALFTNYGYTF.